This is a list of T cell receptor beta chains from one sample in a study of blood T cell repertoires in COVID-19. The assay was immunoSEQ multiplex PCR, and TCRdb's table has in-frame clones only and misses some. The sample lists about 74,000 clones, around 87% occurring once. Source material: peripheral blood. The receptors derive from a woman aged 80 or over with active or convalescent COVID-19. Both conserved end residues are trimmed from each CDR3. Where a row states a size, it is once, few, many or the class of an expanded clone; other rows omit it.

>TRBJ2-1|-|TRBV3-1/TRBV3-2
ASSLSRGSYNEQF
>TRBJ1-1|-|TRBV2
ASSVGQALTEAF
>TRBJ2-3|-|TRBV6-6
ASSYSSGGASDTQY
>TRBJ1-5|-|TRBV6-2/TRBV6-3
ASSYSMAFYQPQH
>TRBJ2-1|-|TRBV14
ASSLRLAGGGNEQF
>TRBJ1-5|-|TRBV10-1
ATRQGAQPQH
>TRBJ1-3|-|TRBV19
ASPGRAGNTIY
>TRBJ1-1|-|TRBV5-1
ASSSGRRGQLTEAF
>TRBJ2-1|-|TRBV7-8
ASSLRRGPGDEQF
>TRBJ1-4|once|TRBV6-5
ASSYSAPNEKLF
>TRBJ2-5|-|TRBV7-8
ASSSPRLAGLETQY
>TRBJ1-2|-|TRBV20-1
SAGGFRGYT
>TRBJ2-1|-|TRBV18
ASSPVATGAYNEQF
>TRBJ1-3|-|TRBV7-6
ASSFPSWEGYSSGNTIY
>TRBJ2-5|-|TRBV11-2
ASSARDRGSETQY
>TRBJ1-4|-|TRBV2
ASSEIGGRVEKLF
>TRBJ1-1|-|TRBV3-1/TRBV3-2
ASSQDQRTNTEAF
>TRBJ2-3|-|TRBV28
ASSSPGSGLADTQY
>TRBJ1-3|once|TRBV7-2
ASSLTGNSGNTIY
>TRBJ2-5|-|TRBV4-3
ASSQDGLAQETQY
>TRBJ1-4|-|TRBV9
ASSLGQINEKLF
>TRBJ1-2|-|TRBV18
ASSPGQGALGGYT
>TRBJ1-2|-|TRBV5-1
ASSFRGYYGYT
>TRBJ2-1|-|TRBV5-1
ASSFSVSYNEQF
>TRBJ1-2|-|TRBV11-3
ASSQNSPGGSYGYT
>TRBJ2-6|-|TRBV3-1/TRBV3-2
ASSQVAHGTFGANVLT
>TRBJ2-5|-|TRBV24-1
ATSGGQGWGQETQY
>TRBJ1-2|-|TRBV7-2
ASSLARMGAGYT
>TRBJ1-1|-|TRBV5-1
ASGPTDREAF
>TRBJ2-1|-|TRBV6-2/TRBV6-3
ASSYARPGLAGGAYNEQF
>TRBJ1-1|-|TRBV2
ASTRSPQGPREAF
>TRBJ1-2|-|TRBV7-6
ASSFYTDRNEGHGYT
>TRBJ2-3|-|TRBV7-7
ASSLGGSAGGTDTQY
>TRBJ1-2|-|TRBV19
ASSFHADYGYT
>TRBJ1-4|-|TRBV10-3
AISDWTVDEKLF
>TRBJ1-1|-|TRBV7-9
ASSKYGVNTEAF
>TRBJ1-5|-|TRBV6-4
ASSLQVNQPQH